This T cell receptor (beta chain) emerged from a study of cytomegalovirus exposure and HLA in healthy donors (dated by TCRdb to about 2017). Regarding the research as a whole: An earlier analysis of more than 550 of the donors reported roughly 300 Gb of sequence data and approximately 120 million unique TCR beta sequences obtained from 180 million or so T cells. The study aimed to test whether signatures of past pathogen exposure could be identified by cataloging public T cell receptors. The study combined high-throughput TCR immunosequencing, statistical association of individual TCRs with disease status, and machine learning to predict cytomegalovirus infection status. Every repertoire in the discovery cohort had been generated on one and the same sequencing platform. Rather than using new phenotypic data, the later analysis identified candidate immune exposures from TCR beta sequences and from how often those sequences occurred across donors. A later genetic analysis used genome-wide SNP genotypes for 398 of the 666 donors, treating that subset as a discovery cohort. A separate validation cohort of roughly 130 different subjects was used in addition to the approximately 670-subject first cohort. In an earlier analysis of a few hundred of the donors, high-throughput TCR beta sequencing was used to judge whether each TCR beta V gene segment behaved as functional or pseudogenic. Class I and class II HLA loci were covered by the typing at four-digit resolution. To study patterns of TCR occurrence, a later analysis re-analyzed previously published TCR beta repertoires from just over 650 donors and added high-resolution HLA genotyping. A handful of DR-DQ haplotypes were handled as single units for association and clustering because linkage in the cohort was strong. Typing coverage varied by locus: about 620-640 donors for A, B, C, DRB1 and DQB1; 500 to 550 for DQA1; 606 for DPA1; more than 450 for DPB1. Using immunosequencing, the study profiled T cell repertoires from about 610 subjects and related those repertoires to cytomegalovirus serostatus. The genetic ancestry cluster associated with self-reported Caucasian donors included over 65% of the approximately 400 genotyped donors. Donor age, sex, ethnicity and CMV serostatus were compiled alongside the repertoire data. An early release covering roughly 640 HLA-typed donors comprised approximately 290 gigabases of sequencing data and about 90 million unique TCR sequences. Among approximately 370 genotyped donors of the cohort, an average of approximately 220,000 unique TCR beta nucleotide sequences was sequenced per donor, of which 15% to 20% were non-productive.

Study-wide findings and limitations: A few of the identified cytomegalovirus-associated TCR beta chains were confirmed in vitro to be specific for cytomegalovirus antigens. In a later analysis, most CMV-associated TCR beta chains were found to appear HLA-restricted, with HLA associations seemingly driven largely by CMV exposure. The presence/absence analyses assumed that sequencing depth was roughly uniform across donors, and that assumption may not be true. Correlated functional status among segregating V segments might reflect linkage disequilibrium, but an unknown experimental factor could not be ruled out. According to a later analysis, parvovirus B19, influenza, CMV and Epstein-Barr virus appeared linked to several top co-occurrence clusters. According to a later genetic analysis, donors in an Asian-associated ancestry cluster had fewer N-insertions in productive TCRs than the approximately 650-donor mean. In an earlier analysis of over 550 of the donors, most TCR beta V segments were observed in productive rearrangements about 87% or about 30% of the time, broadly matching IMGT annotations. It was suggested by the authors that the approach could potentially be generalized to other disease states and immunological phenotypes. Compared with equally common non-associated chains, HLA-associated TCR beta chains in a later analysis were more clonally expanded and had lower generation probabilities. Some IMGT-functional V segments, including TRBV6-2 and TRBV6-3, could not be told apart with the 87-base-pair reads, so those segments were excluded. In a later genetic analysis, a missense DCLRE1C variant was associated with V-gene and J-gene trimming of TCR beta chains, and the association was replicated in an independent cohort. In both the original and validation cohorts, the classifier was reported to diagnose cytomegalovirus status with high specificity and sensitivity. A further reported finding was that TCR beta sequences accurately predicted the HLA-A and HLA-B alleles for most subjects in the first cohort. Because HLA typing was missing for some donors at each locus, association tests included only the typed subset. Because counts were too low, seventeen rarely observed V segments, including chromosome 9 orphons, were excluded from the earlier analysis of several hundred of the donors. Most TCR sequences were observed very rarely across donors, whereas some public TCRs were present in many individuals. When HLA alleles, especially DR and DQ, strongly co-occurred, TCR associations were difficult to assign to individual alleles. In a later analysis, TCR association rates were found to vary across HLA loci, with the most associated TCRs seen for DRB1 alleles and the fewest for HLA-C alleles. For the cohort, immune exposure information was limited to CMV serostatus. The study gave a list of 150 to 200 TCR beta chains associated with cytomegalovirus. A cluster of highly shared sequence variants was judged likely to be a technical artifact of the sequencing pipeline. This cohort had only TCR beta chains sequenced, and the lack of alpha or paired-chain data limited which features could be detected. Specific HLA alleles were associated with 15,000 to 20,000 TCR beta sequences at a false discovery rate of 0.05 in a later analysis.

Library construction relied on the immunoSEQ multiplex PCR assay. For the multiplex PCR, a mixture combining 60 forward primers for TCR Vbeta segments and 13 reverse primers for TCR Jbeta segments was used. A multiplex PCR assay on genomic DNA amplified the CDR3 region of rearranged TCR beta genes. Amplified TCR beta libraries were sequenced as 87-base-pair reads on the Illumina HiSeq System. The authors processed their data as follows. A later analysis counted about 82 million unique TCR beta chains across the 650 to 800 repertoires, and 10 million to 11 million of these chains were shared by at least two donors. Raw reads were error-corrected and collapsed into unique sequences with a nearest-neighbor algorithm that merged closely related sequences to remove PCR and sequencing errors. V, D and J gene segments were assigned by aligning CDR3 sequences to IMGT reference sequences. For a sequence to be retained, at least a six-nucleotide match to both a V gene segment and a J gene segment was required. Rearrangements were called productive when the CDR3 lacked stop codons and stayed in frame with V and J; all others were non-productive. CDR3 was defined by IMGT convention, running from the second conserved V-encoded cysteine to the conserved J-encoded phenylalanine. In an earlier analysis of 587 of the donors, sequences lacking an unambiguous match to a single V gene segment were excluded. In an earlier analysis of some 590 of the donors, a V segment was called functional when productive rearrangements were above 56.7%, and segregating when the standard deviation between donors exceeded 5%. To diagnose cytomegalovirus status from the catalog of TCR beta chain sequences, a statistical classification framework was built. In a later analysis, TCR nucleotide sequences were compared against IMGT/GENE-DB human TR gene sequences so that V and J genes could be assigned. A later analysis assigned CDR3 sequences and most-parsimonious VDJ recombination scenarios with the TCRdist pipeline. In a later analysis, each TCR beta chain was defined by its CDR3 amino acid sequence together with its V-gene family, and reads without a unique V-gene family were excluded. As a way to deal with suspected cross-contamination and a sequencing artifact, a later analysis dropped 450 to 700 nucleotide sequences that were highly shared and had low generation probability. In a later analysis, a clonal expansion index was calculated for each public chain from normalized within-repertoire ranks of inferred template counts. Generation probabilities in a later analysis came from a VDJ recombination model fitted to out-of-frame rearrangements, and those results were checked against IGoR. In a later analysis, hypergeometric tests were used to score TCR-TCR, TCR-HLA and TCR-CMV co-occurrence, with a repertoire-size bias correction applied to TCR pairs. False discovery rates were estimated in a later analysis by permuting HLA or CMV assignments 20 times. A later analysis grouped co-occurring TCRs with DBSCAN, adding TCRdist sequence similarity when clustering within HLA-allele-positive subsets. For co-occurrence clustering, repertoires with fewer than 30,000 or more than 120,000 public chains were excluded, along with a handful of repertoires with anomalous nucleotide sharing. Held by TCRdb, this immuneACCESS table contains in-frame sequences only and omits some clones. Under half of the omission traces to an unresolved V gene where checked; the cause of the rest is unknown. The V and J calls and the clone size are those of that table, but D and trimming were determined from the DNA. This sample has fewer than 40,000 clones in its table, and more than 60% of those were observed once. The leading ten clones occupy about a fifth of the sample.

As regards this clone: The specificity of this receptor is unknown. The input lacks base qualities; no much larger clone sits a single base away.

The cysteine opens and the phenylalanine closes a CDR3 of 13 amino acids. Kept here is only the CDR3 DNA, which spans 39 bases and is read in frame from base 1. Between the V and J ends, shortened by 0 bases and 6 bases respectively, the junction contains 7 bases. Based on the germline V gene, the CDR1 and CDR2 sequences are LGHNA and YNFKEQ. The cohort was made up of approximately 700 healthy bone marrow donors. At the time of sampling, every cohort member was nominally healthy, though immune exposures that went unrecorded were likely present. The donor tested CMV seropositive, placing the donor among the roughly 270 seropositive members of the cohort. A peripheral blood sample was provided by each donor, and peripheral blood mononuclear cells were used for TCR beta sequencing. Genomic DNA extraction from the blood cell samples was performed with the Qiagen DNeasy Blood Extraction Kit.

The chain is made from TRBV4-2 and TRBJ2-3, with no confident D gene call. The source material was PBMCs. The clonotype comes from a middle-aged man in good health and CMV-seropositive. CDR3 region: CASSQDSEDTQYF. The nucleotides read TGTGCCAGCAGCCAAGATTCGGAGGATACGCAGTATTTT.